The next 26 T cell receptor beta chains were all read from a single sample in a study of T cell repertoires in cytomegalovirus infection. MiXCR, applied by TCRdb to the reads, yields one record per CDR3 protein. Of about 310,000 distinct CDR3 sequences listed, under 20% are singletons. The sequenced material came from PBMCs. All receptors come from a human donor in good health (CMV status not recorded). Some clones in this sample may be carry-over from other donors' samples.

This clonotype was recorded a few times. The CDR3 loop reads CASSLGQGPNTGELFF. The CDR3 DNA reads TGTGCCAGCAGCTTAGGGCAGGGACCGAACACCGGGGAGCTGTTTTTT. The chain employs TRBV7-9 and TRBJ2-2, with D perhaps being TRBD1 or TRBD2 (5 bases each). This CDR3 is built from 16 residues. The V and J ends lost 1 base and 0 bases respectively, with 9 bases between them. In germline, CDR1 is SEHNR, CDR2 FQNEAQ (reference sequence).

This clonotype came up a few times. This sequence joins TRBV10-3 and TRBJ2-3, with D possibly being TRBD1 (5 bases). The V and J ends lost 10 bases and 2 bases respectively, with 13 bases between them. The CDR3 runs to 13 residues. Germline V gene sequence: CDR1 ENHRY, CDR2 SYGVKD. CDR3 protein: CATGAGNTDTQYF. CDR3 bases: TGTGCCACCGGTGCAGGGAACACAGATACGCAGTATTTT.

This chain uses TRBV6-6 with TRBJ2-2; D may be TRBD2 (6 bases). The length of the CDR3 is 16 residues. Germline V gene data show CDR1 as MNHNY and CDR2 as SVGAGI (reference sequence). The ends were cut back, 2 bases at V and 0 bases at J, with 10 bases in the middle. The CDR3 DNA follows: TGTGCCAGCAGTTACCCCGGGAGTTCGAACACCGGGGAGCTGTTTTTT. Its protein is CASSYPGSSNTGELFF.

The V gene is TRBV7-6, the J gene TRBJ2-5, with 8 bases aligning to TRBD2. V lost 5 bases, J lost 8 bases, and 13 bases stayed unmatched. Germline V gene sequence: CDR1 SGHVS, CDR2 FNYEAQ. There are 15 residues in the CDR3. In DNA, the CDR3 is TGTGCCAGCAGCGCCTCGACGGGGGGGCCGGGTACCCAGTACTTC. This translates into CASSASTGGPGTQYF.

There are a few counts of this clonotype. This chain uses TRBV5-4 with TRBJ2-3, with a possible D match to TRBD1 (5 bases). The CDR3 extends over 15 amino acids. The V end lost 0 bases, the J end lost 0 bases, and 8 bases lay between the germline ends. Germline CDR1 SGHNT, CDR2 YYREEE (reference sequence). CDR3: CASSLVRGSTDTQYF. CDR3 bases: TGTGCCAGCAGCTTGGTTAGGGGAAGCACAGATACGCAGTATTTT. The full variable domain, completed using reference TRBV5-4 and TRBJ2-3, is ETGVTQSPTHLIKTRGQQVTLRCSSQSGHNTVSWYQQALGQGPQFIFQYYREEENGRGNFPPRFSGLQFPNYSSELNVNALELDDSALYLCASSLVRGSTDTQYFGPGTRLTVL.

This clonotype was recorded many times. The chain couples TRBV28 to TRBJ2-7; weak D call: TRBD2 (5 bases). The CDR3 spans 13 residues. With 6 bases removed from V and 7 bases from J, the gap between germline ends came to 16 bases. The V gene's germline CDR1 is MDHEN and CDR2 SYDVKM. CDR3 sequence: CASRGYRTGEQYF. CDR3 DNA sequence: TGTGCCAGCAGGGGGTACCGGACGGGGGAGCAGTACTTC.

This clonotype was counted at least ten times. The rearrangement joins TRBV5-8 to TRBJ1-2, with D uncertain. Trimming cost V 1 base and J 4 bases, with 5 bases left between them. Germline V gene data show CDR1 as SGHTS and CDR2 as YDEGEE. The length of the CDR3 is 12 residues. DNA of the CDR3: TGTGCCAGCAGCTTGCCAGGCTATGGCTACACCTTC. It is translated as CASSLPGYGYTF.

This clonotype was seen a handful of times. The chain carries TRBV18 and TRBJ1-5; TRBD1 is a possible D gene (5 bases). Germline V gene lookup returns CDR1 KGHSH and CDR2 LQKENI. The CDR3 loop spans 14 amino acids. Trimming stripped 3 bases from V and 11 bases from J, with 17 bases between. This chain's CDR3 is CASSPGLQGGSQHF. CDR3 in DNA: TGTGCCAGCTCACCGGGACTCCAGGGAGGGTCCCAGCATTTT. Together with reference TRBV18 and TRBJ1-5, the CDR3 gives the full variable domain: NAGVMQNPRHLVRRRGQEARLRCSPMKGHSHVYWYRQLPEEGLKFMVYLQKENIIDESGMPKERFSAEFPKEGPSILRIQQVVRGDSAAYFCASSPGLQGGSQHFGDGTRLSIL.

CDR3 sequence: CAIRTDRPSYEQYF. CDR3 bases: TGTGCCATCAGAACCGACAGGCCTTCCTACGAGCAGTACTTC. This rearrangement joins TRBV10-3 to TRBJ2-7, with a possible D match to TRBD1 (6 bases). Germline-derived CDR1 and CDR2 are ENHRY and SYGVKD. This CDR3 is built from 14 residues. The ends were cut back, 6 bases at V and 1 base at J, with 13 bases in the middle.

The chain is built from TRBV2 and TRBJ2-3; 9 bases are a match to TRBD1. Germline CDR1 and CDR2: SNHLY and FYNNEI. V was pared by 4 bases and J by 1 base, with 3 bases of the junction left unmatched. The CDR3 runs 15 residues. The CDR3 DNA sequence: TGTGCCAGCAGTGGACAGGGGGGCGGCACAGATACGCAGTATTTT. It codes for CASSGQGGGTDTQYF.

This rearrangement joins TRBV10-3 to TRBJ2-7; 10 bases are a match to TRBD1. This CDR3 spans 14 amino acids. Germline assignment: CDR1 ENHRY and CDR2 SYGVKD. V dropped 4 bases and J dropped 3; count of bases not matched to a gene: 3. The CDR3: CAISVGTGVYEQYF. The CDR3 region has the DNA TGTGCCATCAGTGTCGGGACAGGGGTCTACGAGCAGTACTTC.

In this sample, this clonotype turned up a few times. The J gene is TRBJ2-1, the V gene TRBV14; 8 nucleotides agree with TRBD2. Germline V lookup: CDR1 SGHDN, CDR2 FVKESK. CDR3 size: 15 residues. V shed 4 bases and J 4 bases; nucleotides not matched to a gene: 6. The CDR3 loop reads CASSRLAGGYNEQFF. The CDR3 DNA follows: TGTGCCAGCAGCCGCCTCGCGGGGGGATACAATGAGCAGTTCTTC.

This clonotype was observed at least ten times. The chain recombines TRBV7-6 with TRBJ2-7, with D maybe TRBD2 (6 bases). V was pared by 5 bases and J by 2 bases, with 16 bases between. The V gene's germline CDR1 is SGHVS and CDR2 FNYEAQ. The CDR3 has 15 amino acids. This CDR3 reads CASSPWTGGAYEQYF. CDR3 nucleotides: TGTGCCAGCAGCCCTTGGACGGGCGGGGCCTACGAGCAGTACTTC. Full variable domain (remainder filled in from reference TRBV7-6 and TRBJ2-7): GAGVSQSPRYKVTKRGQDVALRCDPISGHVSLYWYRQALGQGPEFLTYFNYEAQQDKSGLPNDRFSAERPEGSISTLTIQRTEQRDSAMYRCASSPWTGGAYEQYFGPGTRLTVT.

The rearrangement links TRBV27 to TRBJ2-7, with 7 bases aligning to TRBD2. V was pared by 8 bases and J by 4 bases, with 14 bases of the junction left unmatched. This CDR3 contains 15 residues. In germline, CDR1 is MNHEY, CDR2 SMNVEV (reference sequence). The DNA of the CDR3 is TGTGCCAGCGCAGGACTGCGGGGGAGATATTACGAGCAGTACTTC. Protein: CASAGLRGRYYEQYF.

This clonotype has a handful of counts. The genes are TRBV12-3 or TRBV12-4 and TRBJ1-3; D unresolved. The CDR3 sequence is 16 residues long. V shed 6 bases and J shed 4 bases, with 19 bases lying between them. This chain's CDR3 is CASSLLGGPAGNTIYF. The CDR3 DNA follows: TGTGCCAGCAGCCTCCTCGGTGGTCCGGCAGGAAACACCATATATTTT.

The chain is built from TRBV7-8 and TRBJ1-4, with D possibly matching TRBD1 (5 bases). The CDR3 contains 13 residues. Per germline, CDR1 SGHVS and CDR2 FQNEAQ. Trimming removed 3 bases from V and 8 bases from J, with 10 bases in between. CDR3 sequence (DNA): TGTGCCAGCAGCTTGTATGGGGGGGAAAAACTGTTTTTT. This sequence encodes CASSLYGGEKLFF.

The V call is TRBV24-1, the J call TRBJ1-1; perhaps TRBD1 as D (6 bases). V was pared by 0 bases and J by 11 bases, with 9 bases between. Germline assignment: CDR1 KGHDR and CDR2 SFDVKD. The CDR3 runs 12 residues. DNA of the CDR3: TGTGCCACCAGTGATTTGCGGGGGGCGGCTTTCTTT. The encoded protein is CATSDLRGAAFF.

J is TRBJ1-1 and V is TRBV20-1; D unclear. This CDR3 has 13 amino acids. Trimming stripped 6 bases from V and 0 bases from J, with 11 bases between. Germline CDR1 reads DFQATT; CDR2 reads SNEGSKA (reference sequence). CDR3: CSAQRELNTEAFF. Written as DNA, the CDR3 is TGCAGTGCCCAAAGGGAGCTGAACACTGAAGCTTTCTTT.

This clonotype came up many times. The rearrangement joins TRBV29-1 to TRBJ2-3, with 9 bases matching TRBD1. V dropped 4 bases and J dropped 1; count of bases not matched to a gene: 9. Germline CDR1 SQVTM, CDR2 ANQGSEA. CDR3 length: 16 residues. DNA for the CDR3: TGCAGCGTTGCCCAAGGGACAGGGACACGCACAGATACGCAGTATTTT. It translates to CSVAQGTGTRTDTQYF.

This clonotype was seen only a few times. This chain links TRBV6-5 with TRBJ2-7; 7 positions agree with TRBD1. V gave up 0 bases and J gave up 3 bases; unmatched junction bases: 8. Germline CDR1 reads MNHEY; CDR2 reads SVGAGI. The CDR3 has 16 amino acids. This CDR3 reads CASSYSAQGTYYEQYF. The CDR3 nucleotides read TGTGCCAGCAGTTACTCTGCACAGGGGACCTACTACGAGCAGTACTTC.

This clonotype was recorded a few times. The chain recombines TRBV29-1 with TRBJ2-5, with TRBD2 as a possible D gene (7 bases). V lost 1 base and J lost 5, with 14 bases in between. The CDR3 is 14 amino acids. CDR1 is SQVTM and CDR2 is ANQGSEA in the germline V gene. For the CDR3, the DNA is TGCAGCGTTGAAGGTGGGGGGGCCGGGGAGACCCAGTACTTC. Protein: CSVEGGGAGETQYF. The complete variable domain, with remaining parts taken from reference TRBV29-1 and TRBJ2-5, reads SAVISQKPSRDICQRGTSLTIQCQVDSQVTMMFWYRQQPGQSLTLIATANQGSEATYESGFVIDKFPISRPNLTFSTLTVSNMSPEDSSIYLCSVEGGGAGETQYFGPGTRLLVL.

This clonotype was recorded many times. The J gene is TRBJ2-1, the V gene TRBV5-4; D tentatively reads TRBD1 or TRBD2 (5 bases each). The germline V and J ends were trimmed by 0 bases and 1 base, with 11 bases remaining between them. The CDR3 spans 16 residues. Germline CDR1 is SGHNT and CDR2 is YYREEE (reference sequence). The CDR3 sequence: CASSLVRGLSYNEQFF. The DNA of the CDR3 is TGTGCCAGCAGCTTGGTTCGGGGCCTTTCCTACAATGAGCAGTTCTTC.

The genes are TRBV2 and TRBJ1-6; a possible D gene is TRBD1 (5 bases). The CDR3 loop spans 14 amino acids. Germline CDR1 and CDR2: SNHLY and FYNNEI. V lost 7 bases and J 9 bases, leaving 16 bases between the germline ends. As DNA, the CDR3 is TGTGCCAGCATTCCCGACAGCACTGCTTCACCCCTCCACTTT. This codes for CASIPDSTASPLHF.

V gene TRBV19 combines with J gene TRBJ2-1; 10 bases fit TRBD1. CDR1 LNHDA and CDR2 SQIVND come from the germline V gene (reference sequence). The CDR3 covers 15 residues. Germline trimming cut 6 bases from V and 4 bases from J; bases unmatched to any gene: 6. The DNA of the CDR3 is TGTGCCAGTAGCACCGGGACAGGGGCGTACAATGAGCAGTTCTTC. Translation: CASSTGTGAYNEQFF.

The rearrangement joins TRBV7-3 to TRBJ1-3, with 7 bases aligning to TRBD1. The CDR3 length is 15 residues. V trimming: 5 bases; J trimming: 4 bases; junction bases outside the gene matches: 8. CDR1 is SGHTA, CDR2 FQGTGA, per germline. The CDR3 reads CASSLQGGEGNTIYF. The CDR3 DNA reads TGTGCCAGCAGCCTTCAAGGGGGCGAAGGAAACACCATATATTTT. Full variable domain (rest looked up from reference TRBV7-3 and TRBJ1-3): GAGVSQTPSNKVTEKGKYVELRCDPISGHTALYWYRQSLGQGPEFLIYFQGTGAADDSGLPNDRFFAVRPEGSVSTLKIQRTERGDSAVYLCASSLQGGEGNTIYFGEGSWLTVV.

The chain recombines TRBV12-3 or TRBV12-4 with TRBJ2-7; D call uncertain. The CDR3 totals 15 residues. V was pared by 5 bases and J by 0 bases, with 14 bases between. The CDR3 spells CASSLRHQSSYEQYF. CDR3 coding DNA: TGTGCCAGCAGTCTTCGACACCAGAGCTCCTACGAGCAGTACTTC.